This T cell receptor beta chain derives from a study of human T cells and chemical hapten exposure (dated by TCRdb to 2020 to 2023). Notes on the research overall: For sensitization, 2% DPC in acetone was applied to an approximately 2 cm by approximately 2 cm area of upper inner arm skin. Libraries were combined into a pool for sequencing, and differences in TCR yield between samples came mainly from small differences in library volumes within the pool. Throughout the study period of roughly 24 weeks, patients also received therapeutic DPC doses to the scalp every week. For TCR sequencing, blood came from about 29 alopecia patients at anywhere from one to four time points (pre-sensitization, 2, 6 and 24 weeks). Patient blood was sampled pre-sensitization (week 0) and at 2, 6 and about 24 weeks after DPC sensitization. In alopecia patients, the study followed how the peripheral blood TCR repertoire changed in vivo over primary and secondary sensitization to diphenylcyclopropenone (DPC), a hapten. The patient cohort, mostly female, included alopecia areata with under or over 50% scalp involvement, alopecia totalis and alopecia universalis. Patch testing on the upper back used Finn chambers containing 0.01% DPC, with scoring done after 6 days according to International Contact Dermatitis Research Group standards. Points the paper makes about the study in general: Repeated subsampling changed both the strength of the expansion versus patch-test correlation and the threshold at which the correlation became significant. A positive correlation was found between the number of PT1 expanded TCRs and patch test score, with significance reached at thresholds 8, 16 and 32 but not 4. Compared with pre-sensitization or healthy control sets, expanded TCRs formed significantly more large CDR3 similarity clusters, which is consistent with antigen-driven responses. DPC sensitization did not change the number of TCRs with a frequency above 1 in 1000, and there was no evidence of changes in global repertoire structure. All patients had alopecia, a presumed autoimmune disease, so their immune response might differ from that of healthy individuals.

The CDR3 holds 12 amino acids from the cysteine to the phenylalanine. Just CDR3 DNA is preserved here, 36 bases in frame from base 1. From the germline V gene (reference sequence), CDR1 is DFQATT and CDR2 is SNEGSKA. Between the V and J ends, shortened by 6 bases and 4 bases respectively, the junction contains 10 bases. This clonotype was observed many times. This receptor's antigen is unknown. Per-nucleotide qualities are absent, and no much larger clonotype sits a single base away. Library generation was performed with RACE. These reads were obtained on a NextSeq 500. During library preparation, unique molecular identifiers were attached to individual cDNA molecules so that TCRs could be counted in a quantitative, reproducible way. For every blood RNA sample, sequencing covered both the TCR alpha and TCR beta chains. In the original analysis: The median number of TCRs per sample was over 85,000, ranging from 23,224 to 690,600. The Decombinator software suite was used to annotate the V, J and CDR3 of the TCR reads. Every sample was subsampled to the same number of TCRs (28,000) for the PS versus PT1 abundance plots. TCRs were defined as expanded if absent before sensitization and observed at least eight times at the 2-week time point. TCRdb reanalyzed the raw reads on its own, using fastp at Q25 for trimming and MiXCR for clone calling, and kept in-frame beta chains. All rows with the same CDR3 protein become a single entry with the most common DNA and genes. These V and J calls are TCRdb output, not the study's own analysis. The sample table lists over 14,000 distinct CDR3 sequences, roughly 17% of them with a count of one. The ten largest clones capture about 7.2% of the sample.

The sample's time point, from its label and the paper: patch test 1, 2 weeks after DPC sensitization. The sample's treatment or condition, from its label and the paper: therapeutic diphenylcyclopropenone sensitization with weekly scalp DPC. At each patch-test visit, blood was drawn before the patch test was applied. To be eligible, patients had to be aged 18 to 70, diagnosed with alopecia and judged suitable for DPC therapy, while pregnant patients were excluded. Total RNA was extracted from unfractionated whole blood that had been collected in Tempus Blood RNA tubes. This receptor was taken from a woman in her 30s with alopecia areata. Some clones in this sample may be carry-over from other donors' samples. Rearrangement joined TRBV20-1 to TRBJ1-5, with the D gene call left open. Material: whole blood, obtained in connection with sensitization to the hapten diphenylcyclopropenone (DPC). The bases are TGCAGTGCCCGTGGCGGGAATCAGCCCCAGCATTTT. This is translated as CSARGGNQPQHF.